The clone carrying this TCR beta chain has a handful of counts. Antigen: not known. The junction does not match germline at one end; this may be a read error. The sample's time point: late sampling 161 to 241 days after vaccination in a few convalescent patients. Treatment denoted: approximately 9-day PBMC culture with coronavirus spike peptide pools or control peptides (ViraFEST assay). PCR-confirmed positives ranged from March to December 2020, preceding US Alpha, Beta and Delta variants. The Oncomine TCR Beta short-read assay sequenced DNA from cultured CD4+ T cells. TCRdb fed the PCR reads into MiXCR, producing one record per CDR3 protein. The profile covers about 22,000 distinct CDR3 sequences, with 30% to 45% appearing a single time and 8.6% taken by the ten largest. The sample belongs to a study of vaccination and CD4 T cells after COVID-19. Study summary: A few convalescent patients were sampled at day 14 and days 161 to 241 post-vaccination. Overlapping SARS-CoV-2, HCoV-NL63, HCoV-OC43 and HCoV-229E spike peptides were used to stimulate cells. General observations from the study: Among reactive clones from convalescent patients, a median about 90% appeared only post-vaccination.

The source of this sequence is a human donor who had recovered from COVID-19. The specimen comprised CD4+ T cells from blood, cultured in vitro, sampled about 7 months after SARS-CoV-2 vaccination.

The CDR3 DNA reads as TGTGCTAGCAGCTTAGTCTCGAACACCGGGGAGCTGTTTTTT. Amino acid sequence: CASSLVSNTGELFF. J is TRBJ2-2 and V is TRBV7-7; D remains ambiguous. The CDR3 is 14 residues long. The germline gives CDR1 SSHAT, CDR2 FNYEAQ (reference sequence). Full variable domain (missing parts from reference TRBV7-7 and TRBJ2-2): GAGVSQSPRYKVTKRGQDVTLRCDPISSHATLYWYQQALGQGPEFLTYFNYEAQPDKSGLPSDRFSAERPEGSISTLTIQRTEQRDSAMYRCASSLVSNTGELFFGEGSRLTVL.